Only a few counts were recorded for the clone carrying this T cell receptor (beta chain). This record belongs to a study of T cells in Graves' hyperthyroidism and ophthalmopathy. Amplification of TCR beta CDR3 regions was performed using RNA transcripts as template. First-round RT-PCR with HTBI primers amplified the TCR CDR3 region. MiXCR, applied by TCRdb to the multiplex PCR reads, yields one record per CDR3 protein. This table has about 300,000 distinct CDR3 sequences, around a fifth appearing once. The V segment lost 2 bases and the J segment 3 bases; nucleotides outside the gene matches: 12. The CDR3 sequence is 18 residues long. From germline, CDR1 is MGHDK and CDR2 SYGVNS. Cells are PBMCs isolated from about 10 ml of fresh blood.

This sequence was found in a middle-aged man with Graves' ophthalmopathy. The chain couples TRBV25-1 to TRBJ2-5; 10 bases align to TRBD2. Input material: blood. This CDR3 reads CASSEHRAGGAPKETQYF. The CDR3 coding sequence is TGTGCCAGCAGTGAACACCGAGCGGGAGGGGCCCCTAAAGAGACCCAGTACTTC.